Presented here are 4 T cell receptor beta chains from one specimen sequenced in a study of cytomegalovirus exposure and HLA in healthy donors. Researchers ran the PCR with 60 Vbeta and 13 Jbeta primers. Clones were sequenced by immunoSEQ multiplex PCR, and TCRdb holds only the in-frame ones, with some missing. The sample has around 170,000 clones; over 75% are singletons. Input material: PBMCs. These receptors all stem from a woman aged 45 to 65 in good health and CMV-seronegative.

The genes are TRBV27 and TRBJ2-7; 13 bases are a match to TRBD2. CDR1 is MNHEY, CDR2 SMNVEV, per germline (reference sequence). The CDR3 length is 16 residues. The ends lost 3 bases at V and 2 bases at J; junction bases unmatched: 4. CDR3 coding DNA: TGTGCCAGCAGTTTGAGAGGACTAGCGGGAGCCTACGAGCAGTACTTC. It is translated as CASSLRGLAGAYEQYF.

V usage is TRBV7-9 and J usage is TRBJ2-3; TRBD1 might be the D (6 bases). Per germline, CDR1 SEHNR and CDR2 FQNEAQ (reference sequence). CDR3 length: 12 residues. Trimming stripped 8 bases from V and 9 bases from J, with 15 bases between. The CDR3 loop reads CASRPGDWTQYF. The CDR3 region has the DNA TGTGCCAGCCGTCCAGGGGATTGGACGCAGTATTTT.

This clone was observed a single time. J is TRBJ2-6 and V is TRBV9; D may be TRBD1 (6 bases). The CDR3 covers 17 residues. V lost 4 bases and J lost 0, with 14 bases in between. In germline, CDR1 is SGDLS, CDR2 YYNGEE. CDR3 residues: CASSSYTGNSGANVLTF. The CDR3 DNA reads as TGTGCCAGCAGCTCATATACAGGGAACTCTGGGGCCAACGTCCTGACTTTC.

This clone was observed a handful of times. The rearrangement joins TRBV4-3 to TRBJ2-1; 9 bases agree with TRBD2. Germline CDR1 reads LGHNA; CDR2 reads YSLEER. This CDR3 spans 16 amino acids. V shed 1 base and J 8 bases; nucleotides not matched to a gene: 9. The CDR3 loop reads CASSQASSGGRHEQFF. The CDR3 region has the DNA TGCGCCAGCAGCCAAGCATCAAGCGGGGGGAGGCATGAGCAGTTCTTC.